Listed below are T cell receptor beta chains from one sample, sequenced in a study of blood T cell repertoires in COVID-19. This table comes from immunoSEQ multiplex PCR, and its TCRdb copy is limited to in-frame clones, with some not included. The data contain approximately 220,000 clones, roughly four fifths of them singletons. The sequenced sample consisted of peripheral blood. These receptors came from a woman between 65 and 79 years old with acute or convalescent COVID-19. Both conserved end residues are part of each CDR3. The D gene is left open where the match is weak. Clone size is given for some rows only: seen once, a few or many times, or a class if the clone is expanded.

J: TRBJ2-7
size: NA
D: NA
V: TRBV27
CDR3: CASSLRQSYEQYF
DNA: TGTGCCAGCAGTTTACGCCAGTCCTACGAGCAGTACTTC

J: TRBJ1-2
size: NA
D: TRBD1
V: TRBV10-3
CDR3: CAISLQGGHYGYTF
DNA: TGTGCCATCAGTTTACAGGGGGGTCACTATGGCTACACCTTC

J: TRBJ1-2
size: NA
D: NA
V: TRBV7-2
CDR3: CASSPVDGYTF
DNA: TGTGCCAGCAGCCCGGTCGATGGCTACACCTTC

J: TRBJ1-4
size: NA
D: NA
V: TRBV7-2
CDR3: CASSPVENLGGEKLFF
DNA: TGTGCCAGCAGCCCAGTAGAGAATCTGGGGGGTGAAAAACTGTTTTTT

J: TRBJ1-5
size: once
D: NA
V: TRBV10-3
CDR3: CAISTQPNQPQHF
DNA: TGTGCCATCAGCACACAGCCCAATCAGCCCCAGCATTTT

J: TRBJ2-5
size: NA
D: NA
V: TRBV7-2
CDR3: CASTRGLNQETQYF
DNA: TGTGCCAGCACCCGGGGGTTGAACCAAGAGACCCAGTACTTC

J: TRBJ1-1
size: NA
D: NA
V: TRBV20-1
CDR3: CSGGGNTEAFF
DNA: TGCAGTGGGGGCGGGAACACTGAAGCTTTCTTT

J: TRBJ1-1
size: NA
D: TRBD1
V: TRBV6-6
CDR3: CASRPLGQGGTEAFF
DNA: TGTGCCAGCAGACCCCTGGGACAGGGGGGAACTGAAGCTTTCTTT

J: TRBJ1-5
size: NA
D: NA
V: TRBV12-3/TRBV12-4
CDR3: CASRDRGPQHF
DNA: TGTGCCAGCAGAGATAGAGGGCCCCAGCATTTT

J: TRBJ1-2
size: NA
D: NA
V: TRBV9
CDR3: CASSVDDRLYGYTF
DNA: TGTGCCAGCAGCGTAGATGACCGACTCTATGGCTACACCTTC

J: TRBJ1-2
size: NA
D: TRBD1
V: TRBV10-3
CDR3: CAISGDSTNYGYTF
DNA: TGTGCCATCAGTGGGGACAGCACCAACTATGGCTACACCTTC

J: TRBJ1-5
size: NA
D: NA
V: TRBV7-8
CDR3: CASAVGANQPQHF
DNA: TGTGCCAGCGCTGTGGGGGCTAATCAGCCCCAGCATTTT

J: TRBJ1-2
size: NA
D: NA
V: TRBV28
CDR3: CASSLFGGWSGYTF
DNA: TGTGCCAGCAGTTTATTTGGGGGGTGGAGTGGCTACACCTTC

J: TRBJ1-6
size: few
D: NA
V: TRBV7-2
CDR3: CASSLIGGVSNSPLHF
DNA: TGTGCCAGCAGCCTCATTGGGGGGGTGAGTAATTCACCCCTCCACTTT

J: TRBJ1-1
size: once
D: NA
V: TRBV18
CDR3: CASSPPGRGFTEAFF
DNA: TGTGCCAGCTCACCACCGGGTAGGGGGTTCACTGAAGCTTTCTTT

J: TRBJ1-4
size: NA
D: NA
V: TRBV6-6
CDR3: CASRRGPTNEKLFF
DNA: TGTGCCAGCAGGCGCGGGCCGACTAATGAAAAACTGTTTTTT

J: TRBJ1-2
size: NA
D: NA
V: TRBV3-1/TRBV3-2
CDR3: CASSQSLGRREGANYGYTF
DNA: TGTGCCAGCAGCCAAAGTCTCGGGAGAAGGGAGGGTGCTAACTATGGCTACACCTTC

J: TRBJ1-1
size: NA
D: NA
V: TRBV6-1
CDR3: CASSEIGLSTEAFF
DNA: TGTGCCAGCAGTGAAATAGGACTGAGCACTGAAGCTTTCTTT

J: TRBJ1-5
size: NA
D: NA
V: TRBV6-5
CDR3: CASSSGLGNQPQHF
DNA: TGTGCCAGCAGTTCAGGGTTGGGCAATCAGCCCCAGCATTTT

J: TRBJ1-1
size: NA
D: NA
V: TRBV6-2/TRBV6-3
CDR3: CASSPRISEAFF
DNA: TGTGCCAGCAGTCCCAGGATCTCTGAAGCTTTCTTT

J: TRBJ2-5
size: NA
D: NA
V: TRBV10-3
CDR3: CAISEAGVDHGTQYF
DNA: TGTGCCATCAGTGAAGCAGGGGTAGACCACGGGACCCAGTACTTC

J: TRBJ1-2
size: NA
D: TRBD1
V: TRBV7-9
CDR3: CASSETGSNYGYTF
DNA: TGTGCCAGCAGCGAGACAGGGTCAAACTATGGCTACACCTTC

J: TRBJ2-7
size: NA
D: NA
V: TRBV11-2
CDR3: CASSLVGGPYEQYF
DNA: TGTGCCAGCAGCTTAGTCGGGGGGCCCTACGAGCAGTACTTC

J: TRBJ1-2
size: once
D: NA
V: TRBV3-1/TRBV3-2
CDR3: CASSQRQVSNGYTF
DNA: TGTGCCAGCAGCCAGAGACAGGTCTCCAATGGCTACACCTTC

J: TRBJ1-1
size: NA
D: NA
V: TRBV5-1
CDR3: CASSLGRTVLNTEAFF
DNA: TGCGCCAGCAGCTTGGGGAGGACAGTTTTGAACACTGAAGCTTTCTTT

J: TRBJ1-5
size: NA
D: NA
V: TRBV6-5
CDR3: CASRTGYGNQPQHF
DNA: TGTGCCAGCAGAACAGGGTATGGCAATCAGCCCCAGCATTTT

J: TRBJ2-1
size: NA
D: NA
V: TRBV11-3
CDR3: CASSLTTVYEQFF
DNA: TGTGCCAGCAGCCTCACGACAGTCTATGAGCAGTTCTTC

J: TRBJ2-7
size: NA
D: TRBD1
V: TRBV5-1
CDR3: CASSLNGQGNYEQYF
DNA: TGCGCCAGCAGCTTGAACGGACAGGGGAACTACGAGCAGTACTTC

J: TRBJ1-5
size: NA
D: TRBD1
V: TRBV19
CDR3: CASRYRGNQPQHF
DNA: TGTGCCAGTAGATACAGGGGTAATCAGCCCCAGCATTTT

J: TRBJ2-1
size: NA
D: TRBD2
V: TRBV9
CDR3: CASSTGGTSYNEQFF
DNA: TGTGCCAGCAGCACGGGGGGGACATCCTACAATGAGCAGTTCTTC

J: TRBJ2-7
size: NA
D: TRBD2
V: TRBV5-4
CDR3: CASSLAESGAHYEQYF
DNA: TGTGCCAGCAGCTTGGCGGAGAGCGGGGCACACTACGAGCAGTACTTC

J: TRBJ2-7
size: many
D: NA
V: TRBV7-9
CDR3: CASSLRIGSTDEQYF
DNA: TGTGCCAGCAGCTTACGTATAGGGAGTACAGACGAGCAGTACTTC

J: TRBJ2-7
size: few
D: TRBD1
V: TRBV5-1
CDR3: CASTTGGRGRDEQYF
DNA: TGCGCCAGCACTACCGGGGGCAGGGGGCGAGACGAGCAGTACTTC

J: TRBJ2-3
size: NA
D: NA
V: TRBV3-1/TRBV3-2
CDR3: CASSRLADTQYF
DNA: TGTGCCAGCAGCCGGTTAGCGGATACGCAGTATTTT

J: TRBJ2-7
size: NA
D: TRBD1
V: TRBV27
CDR3: CASSRPGTGDEQYF
DNA: TGTGCCAGCAGCCGACCCGGGACAGGAGACGAGCAGTACTTC

J: TRBJ1-2
size: NA
D: NA
V: TRBV28
CDR3: CASSNARGYTF
DNA: TGTGCCAGCAGTAATGCGAGAGGCTACACCTTC

J: TRBJ1-3
size: NA
D: NA
V: TRBV9
CDR3: CASSTHSQGRFYSGNTIYF
DNA: TGTGCCAGCAGCACCCATAGTCAGGGGAGATTTTACTCTGGAAACACCATATATTTT

J: TRBJ1-5
size: NA
D: NA
V: TRBV6-5
CDR3: CASSYSGANQPQHF
DNA: TGTGCCAGCAGTTACTCGGGAGCAAATCAGCCCCAGCATTTT

J: TRBJ2-1
size: NA
D: NA
V: TRBV7-2
CDR3: CASSLGGAHSYNEQFF
DNA: TGTGCCAGCAGCTTAGGAGGAGCCCACTCCTACAATGAGCAGTTCTTC

J: TRBJ1-6
size: NA
D: TRBD1
V: TRBV2
CDR3: CASSPRTGGSPLHF
DNA: TGTGCCAGCAGTCCCAGGACAGGGGGGTCACCCCTCCACTTT

J: TRBJ1-4
size: NA
D: NA
V: TRBV6-5
CDR3: CASSSLTGSREKLFF
DNA: TGTGCCAGCAGTTCCCTCACAGGGTCGCGTGAAAAACTGTTTTTT

J: TRBJ2-7
size: NA
D: NA
V: TRBV4-1
CDR3: CASSQADFTYEQYF
DNA: TGCGCCAGCAGCCAGGCAGATTTCACCTACGAGCAGTACTTC

J: TRBJ1-1
size: NA
D: TRBD1
V: TRBV4-2
CDR3: CASRRQGAADTEAFF
DNA: TGTGCCAGCAGAAGACAGGGGGCGGCTGACACTGAAGCTTTCTTT

J: TRBJ1-1
size: NA
D: NA
V: TRBV5-6
CDR3: CASRAWGGTEAFF
DNA: TGTGCCAGCAGGGCTTGGGGAGGCACTGAAGCTTTCTTT

J: TRBJ2-2
size: few
D: TRBD1
V: TRBV29-1
CDR3: CSVQTPTGLQNTGELFF
DNA: TGCAGCGTTCAAACCCCGACAGGGCTCCAGAACACCGGGGAGCTGTTTTTT